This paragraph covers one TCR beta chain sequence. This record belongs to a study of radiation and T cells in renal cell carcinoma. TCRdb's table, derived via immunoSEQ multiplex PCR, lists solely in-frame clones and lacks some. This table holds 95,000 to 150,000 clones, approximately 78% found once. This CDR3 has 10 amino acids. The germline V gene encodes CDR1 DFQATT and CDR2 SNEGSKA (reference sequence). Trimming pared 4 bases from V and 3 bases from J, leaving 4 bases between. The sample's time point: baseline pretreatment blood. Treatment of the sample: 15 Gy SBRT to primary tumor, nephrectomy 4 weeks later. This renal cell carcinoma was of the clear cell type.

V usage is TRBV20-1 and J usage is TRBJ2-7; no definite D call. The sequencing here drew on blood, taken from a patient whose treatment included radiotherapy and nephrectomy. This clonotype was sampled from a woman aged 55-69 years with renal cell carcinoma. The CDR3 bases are TGCAGTGCTACCTACTACGAGCAGTACTTC. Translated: CSATYYEQYF.